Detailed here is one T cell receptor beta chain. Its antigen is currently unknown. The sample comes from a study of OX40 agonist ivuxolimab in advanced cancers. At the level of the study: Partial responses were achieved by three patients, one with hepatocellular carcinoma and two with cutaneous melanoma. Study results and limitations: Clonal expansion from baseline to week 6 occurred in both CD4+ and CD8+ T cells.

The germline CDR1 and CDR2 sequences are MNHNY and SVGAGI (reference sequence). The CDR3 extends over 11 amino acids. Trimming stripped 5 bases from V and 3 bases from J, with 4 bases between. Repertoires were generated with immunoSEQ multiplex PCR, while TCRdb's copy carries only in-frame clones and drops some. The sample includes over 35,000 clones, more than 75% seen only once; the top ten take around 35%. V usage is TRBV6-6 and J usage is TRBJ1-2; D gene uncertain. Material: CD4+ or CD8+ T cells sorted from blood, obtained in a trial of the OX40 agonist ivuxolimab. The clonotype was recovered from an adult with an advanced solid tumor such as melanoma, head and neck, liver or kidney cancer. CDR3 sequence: CASSVDYGYTF. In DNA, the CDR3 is TGTGCCAGCAGTGTTGACTATGGCTACACCTTC.